The 28 T cell receptor beta chains below were found in one sample sequenced in a study of vaccination and CD4 T cells after COVID-19. These receptors' antigens are unknown. Stated time point: late sampling 161 to 241 days after vaccination in three convalescent patients. The treatment denotes: roughly 11-day PBMC culture with coronavirus spike peptide pools or control peptides (ViraFEST assay). Oncomine TCR Beta short-read sequencing was applied to DNA from cultured CD4+ T cells. MiXCR, run by TCRdb on the PCR reads, gives a single entry per CDR3 protein. The sample yields about 21,000 distinct CDR3 sequences, approximately 42% seen once. The sequences come from CD4+ T cells from blood, cultured in vitro, collected about 7 months after SARS-CoV-2 vaccination. Every receptor here comes from a human donor who had recovered from COVID-19.

This clonotype was observed a few times. The chain combines TRBV20-1 with TRBJ1-2, with D tentatively TRBD1 (6 bases). The germline V and J ends were trimmed by 2 bases and 6 bases, with 16 bases remaining between them. CDR1 is DFQATT, CDR2 SNEGSKA, per germline (reference sequence). The CDR3 loop spans 14 amino acids. The CDR3, as DNA: TGCAGTGCTAGAAAAAGGGGGGGGTCCGATGGCTACACCTTC. As protein: CSARKRGGSDGYTF.

The chain uses TRBV15 and TRBJ2-7; D is perhaps TRBD2 (6 bases). Germline V lookup: CDR1 LNHNV, CDR2 YYDKDF (reference sequence). The CDR3 is 15 amino acids. V lost 4 bases, J lost 4 bases, and 17 bases lay in between. The CDR3, as DNA: TGTGCCACCAGCAAAACCGGGACTGAGGGATACGAGCAGTACTTC. Its protein is CATSKTGTEGYEQYF.

The V and J genes are TRBV6-2 or TRBV6-3 and TRBJ1-1; a possible D gene is TRBD1 (6 bases). Germline values: CDR1 MNHEY, CDR2 SVGEGT. The CDR3 extends over 14 amino acids. V lost 6 bases, J lost 5 bases, and 16 bases lay in between. The CDR3: CASSNPGARTEAFF. CDR3 in DNA: TGTGCCAGCAGCAATCCAGGGGCAAGAACTGAAGCTTTCTTT.

This chain joins TRBV7-2 and TRBJ2-1; D gene unclear. Germline CDR1 and CDR2: SGHTA and FQGNSA. CDR3 length equals 14 residues. V lost 2 bases, J lost 7 bases, and 12 bases lay in between. The CDR3 sequence: CASSLLPSGNEQFF. The DNA for the CDR3 is TGTGCCAGCAGCTTACTACCCTCAGGAAATGAGCAGTTCTTC.

V gene TRBV5-4 combines with J gene TRBJ2-5, with TRBD2 as a possible D gene (7 bases). There are 16 residues in the CDR3. The V and J ends lost 4 bases and 3 bases respectively, with 19 bases between them. Germline V CDR1 and CDR2: SGHNT, YYREEE (reference sequence). CDR3 in DNA: TGTGCCAGCAGCCTGGGGGGCGGGAGAGGTGAAGAGACCCAGTACTTC. It yields the protein CASSLGGGRGEETQYF. The whole variable domain, filled in from reference TRBV5-4 and TRBJ2-5, reads ETGVTQSPTHLIKTRGQQVTLRCSSQSGHNTVSWYQQALGQGPQFIFQYYREEENGRGNFPPRFSGLQFPNYSSELNVNALELDDSALYLCASSLGGGRGEETQYFGPGTRLLVL.

Here the CDR3 reads CSAREGANTEAFF. The CDR3 bases are TGCAGTGCTAGAGAGGGGGCGAACACTGAAGCTTTCTTT. V gene TRBV20-1 combines with J gene TRBJ1-1, with D perhaps TRBD1 (6 bases). The V end was cut by 0 bases, the J end by 1 base, with 6 bases between. The germline CDR1 and CDR2 sequences are DFQATT and SNEGSKA (reference sequence). The CDR3 sequence is 13 residues long.

The J gene is TRBJ1-1, the V gene TRBV20-1; D unresolved. The germline V gene has CDR1 DFQATT and CDR2 SNEGSKA (reference sequence). V was cut by 2 bases and J by 6 bases, with 7 bases left in between. CDR3 length equals 11 residues. CDR3 region: CSARRFPEAFF. CDR3 DNA sequence: TGCAGTGCTAGACGGTTCCCTGAAGCTTTCTTT.

The gene calls are TRBV19 and TRBJ2-7; 9 bases line up with TRBD1. V dropped 6 bases and J dropped 1; count of bases not matched to a gene: 4. Germline assignment: CDR1 LNHDA and CDR2 SQIVND (reference sequence). The CDR3 loop spans 14 amino acids. As DNA, the CDR3 is TGTGCCAGTAGCCCCGGGACAGGGTCCTACGAGCAGTACTTC. Amino acid sequence: CASSPGTGSYEQYF.

CDR3 protein: CASSYFGAYEQYF. The DNA of the CDR3 is TGTGCCAGCAGTTACTTTGGGGCCTACGAGCAGTACTTC. The V call is TRBV6-5, the J call TRBJ2-7; no clear D gene. Trimming removed 1 base from V and 2 bases from J, with 6 bases in between. CDR3 length equals 13 residues. Germline CDR1 and CDR2: MNHEY and SVGAGI.

This clonotype was counted only a few times. The chain is built from TRBV15 and TRBJ2-3; TRBD1 might be the D (6 bases). Germline V gene lookup returns CDR1 LNHNV and CDR2 YYDKDF (reference sequence). Trimming left V 4 bases short and J 7 bases short, with 15 bases between. The CDR3 length is 14 residues. The chain's CDR3 is CATSTRPQGNTQYF. The CDR3 nucleotides are TGTGCCACCAGCACACGTCCCCAGGGGAATACGCAGTATTTT.

The chain has TRBV20-1 and TRBJ2-5; D remains ambiguous. Looked up from germline, CDR1 is DFQATT and CDR2 is SNEGSKA (reference sequence). V dropped 2 bases and J dropped 1 base, with 5 bases sitting between them. This CDR3 spans 12 amino acids. The CDR3 DNA reads as TGCAGTGCTAGACTAGTCCAAGAGACCCAGTACTTC. Its protein product is CSARLVQETQYF.

This chain connects TRBV28 to TRBJ2-7; no definite D call. Trimming took off 8 bases at V and 3 bases at J, with 11 bases between the two ends. The CDR3 contains 12 residues. Germline CDR1 is MDHEN and CDR2 is SYDVKM. The CDR3 bases are TGTGCCAGCCGGAGTACACACTACGAGCAGTACTTC. Protein sequence: CASRSTHYEQYF.

This chain joins TRBV20-1 and TRBJ2-2; TRBD2 matches 7 bases. The CDR3 extends over 16 amino acids. V lost 0 bases, J lost 4 bases, and 8 bases stayed unmatched. CDR1 is DFQATT, CDR2 SNEGSKA, per germline (reference sequence). The CDR3 here is CSARDAASGLTGELFF. CDR3 DNA: TGCAGTGCTAGAGATGCGGCTAGCGGCCTCACCGGGGAGCTGTTTTTT.

The V and J genes are TRBV20-1 and TRBJ2-5, with 10 nucleotides matching TRBD2. Germline V gives CDR1 DFQATT, CDR2 SNEGSKA (reference sequence). CDR3 length: 14 residues. Trimming at V came to 5 bases and at J to 2 bases, leaving 5 bases not matched to a gene. CDR3 in amino acids: CSASHSGRQETQYF. CDR3 nucleotides: TGCAGTGCTTCACATAGCGGGAGGCAAGAGACCCAGTACTTC.

This chain joins TRBV7-3 and TRBJ2-1, with 10 bases fitting TRBD2. V lost 2 bases and J lost 4; bases outside the gene matches: 2. The germline V gene encodes CDR1 SGHTA and CDR2 FQGTGA. The length of the CDR3 is 15 residues. CDR3 coding DNA: TGTGCCAGCAGCTTAGGGACTAGCGTTTACAATGAGCAGTTCTTC. Its translation: CASSLGTSVYNEQFF.

This clonotype appeared a few times. V is TRBV20-1 and J is TRBJ2-1; 9 bases map to TRBD2. Germline V lookup: CDR1 DFQATT, CDR2 SNEGSKA (reference sequence). This CDR3 comprises 16 residues. Germline trimming cut 3 bases from V and 0 bases from J; bases unmatched to any gene: 6. CDR3 nucleotides: TGCAGTGCTAGCCAGCGGGAGGCTAGCTCCTACAATGAGCAGTTCTTC. Translation: CSASQREASSYNEQFF.

Here the CDR3 reads CASSLTGTAYNEQFF. The CDR3 region has the DNA TGCGCCAGCAGCTTAACCGGGACAGCCTACAATGAGCAGTTCTTC. The rearrangement uses TRBV5-1 and TRBJ2-1, with 7 nucleotides matching TRBD1. This CDR3 contains 15 residues. J gave up 2 bases and V 2 bases, and 4 bases lay outside the gene matches. Germline V CDR1 and CDR2: SGHRS, YFSETQ.

This clonotype was seen more than once but under ten times. The rearrangement links TRBV20-1 to TRBJ1-6; 7 bases agree with TRBD1. V lost 6 bases, J lost 0 bases, and 8 bases stayed unmatched. Germline CDR1 reads DFQATT; CDR2 reads SNEGSKA (reference sequence). CDR3 size: 16 residues. The CDR3 loop reads CSAPRDSSSYNSPLHF. CDR3 DNA: TGCAGTGCCCCCCGGGACAGTAGCTCCTATAATTCACCCCTCCACTTT.

This clonotype turned up a few times. The chain uses TRBV27 and TRBJ2-3, with D possibly called TRBD1 or TRBD2 (5 bases each). Germline lookup yields CDR1 MNHEY and CDR2 SMNVEV (reference sequence). The CDR3 totals 14 residues. The V end lost 2 bases, the J end lost 4 bases, and 10 bases lay between the germline ends. The CDR3 region has the DNA TGTGCCAGCAGTTTAGGGGACGGCGCAGATACGCAGTATTTT. This sequence encodes CASSLGDGADTQYF.

This clonotype was detected only a few times. The chain combines TRBV6-1 with TRBJ2-1; 7 nucleotides agree with TRBD2. Trimming removed 6 bases from V and 0 bases from J; junction bases left unmatched: 8. The CDR3 extends over 16 amino acids. The V gene's germline CDR1 is MNHNS and CDR2 SASEGT. In nucleotides, the CDR3 is TGTGCCAGCAGCGGGAGGCGGAGCTACTCCTACAATGAGCAGTTCTTC. Its translation: CASSGRRSYSYNEQFF.

The chain employs TRBV7-2 and TRBJ2-2, with D possibly being TRBD1 (5 bases). V lost 1 base to trimming and J lost 4 bases, with 7 bases between them. The germline CDR1 and CDR2 sequences are SGHTA and FQGNSA. This CDR3 is 14 amino acids long. Here the CDR3 DNA reads TGTGCCAGCAGCTTAGAGGGGATCACCGGGGAGCTGTTTTTT. Its translation is CASSLEGITGELFF.

The rearrangement links TRBV6-1 to TRBJ2-3; D tentatively reads TRBD1 or TRBD2 (5 bases each). Germline-derived CDR1 and CDR2 are MNHNS and SASEGT. This CDR3 is 12 amino acids long. CDR3 bases: TGTGCTGGGACGGAGAACACAGATACGCAGTATTTT. As protein: CAGTENTDTQYF.

V and J are TRBV7-6 and TRBJ2-5, with D unclear. Trimming removed 3 bases from V and 5 bases from J, with 10 bases in between. The CDR3 loop spans 13 amino acids. CDR1 SGHVS and CDR2 FNYEAQ come from the germline V gene. The CDR3 DNA reads as TGTGCCAGCAGCTTGCTGGCCACCGAGACCCAGTACTTC. Its translation is CASSLLATETQYF.

This clonotype was recorded a few times. V is TRBV7-2 and J is TRBJ2-7; no definite D call. Per the germline V gene, CDR1 is SGHTA and CDR2 is FQGNSA. The germline V and J ends were trimmed by 3 bases and 4 bases, with 7 bases remaining between them. The CDR3 has 12 residues. The CDR3, as DNA: TGTGCCAGCAGCTTTATCTCGTACGAGCAGTACTTC. Its translation is CASSFISYEQYF. Supplemented by reference TRBV7-2 and TRBJ2-7, the full variable domain reads GAGVSQSPSNKVTEKGKDVELRCDPISGHTALYWYRQSLGQGLEFLIYFQGNSAPDKSGLPSDRFSAERTGGSVSTLTIQRTQQEDSAVYLCASSFISYEQYFGPGTRLTVT.

This clonotype has just a few counts. The V gene is TRBV6-1, the J gene TRBJ1-5; D gene unclear. Trimming took off 6 bases at V and 8 bases at J, with 11 bases between the two ends. The CDR3 loop spans 12 amino acids. CDR1 is MNHNS, CDR2 SASEGT, per germline. CDR3 sequence (DNA): TGTGCCAGCAGCCCCCTTAGGGAGCCCCAGCATTTT. This sequence encodes CASSPLREPQHF.

The V and J genes are TRBV7-2 and TRBJ2-1; tentative D call: TRBD1 (6 bases). V lost 2 bases to trimming and J lost 8 bases, with 13 bases between them. The CDR3 consists of 14 residues. CDR1 and CDR2 (germline): SGHTA, FQGNSA. CDR3 sequence reads: CASSLTGSVHEQFF. The CDR3 region has the DNA TGTGCCAGCAGCTTAACAGGGTCGGTACATGAGCAGTTCTTC.

This clonotype was recorded only once. V is TRBV6-1 and J is TRBJ2-7; 10 bases match TRBD1. Germline CDR1 is MNHNS and CDR2 is SASEGT. Trimming at V came to 6 bases and at J to 5 bases, leaving 13 bases not matched to a gene. The CDR3 contains 16 residues. CDR3 DNA sequence: TGTGCCAGCAGCCCATGGGTGGGACAGGGGACGAACGAGCAGTACTTC. This encodes CASSPWVGQGTNEQYF.

V gene TRBV10-3 combines with J gene TRBJ2-5, with a possible D match to TRBD2 (6 bases). The V end was cut by 5 bases, the J end by 0 bases, with 7 bases between. The CDR3 has 13 amino acids. The germline V gene encodes CDR1 ENHRY and CDR2 SYGVKD. The CDR3 sequence: CAISRDYQETQYF. The CDR3 region has the DNA TGTGCCATCAGTCGGGACTACCAAGAGACCCAGTACTTC.